These 8 T cell receptor beta chains were all obtained from the same sample, sequenced in a study of T cell responses to AZD1222 COVID-19 vaccine. Libraries were prepared by immunoSEQ multiplex PCR; TCRdb keeps only in-frame clonotypes and omits some of them. The table shows around 96,000 clones, with about 82% occurring only once. This material consisted of peripheral blood, taken 28 days after the second AZD1222 dose. These receptor sequences come from an adult who received the AZD1222 COVID-19 vaccine.

The genes are TRBV10-3 and TRBJ1-2; the match to TRBD1 covers 8 bases. Germline V gene lookup returns CDR1 ENHRY and CDR2 SYGVKD. V shed 3 bases and J 8 bases; nucleotides not matched to a gene: 2. CDR3 length equals 12 residues. CDR3 bases: TGTGCCATCAGTGATCAGGGGGCCGGCTACACCTTC. Amino acids: CAISDQGAGYTF.

The genes are TRBV30 and TRBJ2-1, with 7 bases aligning to TRBD1. Per the germline V gene, CDR1 is GTSNPN and CDR2 is SVGIG (reference sequence). The length of the CDR3 is 14 residues. V gave up 7 bases and J gave up 7 bases; unmatched junction bases: 13. The CDR3 coding sequence is TGTGCCTACTCTGTAGGGGGCTGGGGGAATGAGCAGTTCTTC. It is translated as CAYSVGGWGNEQFF.

This clone was recorded a few times. The chain uses TRBV5-1 and TRBJ1-4, with D perhaps matching TRBD1 (5 bases). V lost 5 bases and J lost 8, with 13 bases in between. CDR1 SGHRS and CDR2 YFSETQ come from the germline V gene. The CDR3 extends over 13 amino acids. The CDR3 coding sequence is TGCGCCAGCAGACCAGGGCGGGAGGAAAAACTGTTTTTT. As protein: CASRPGREEKLFF.

This clone was seen a handful of times. The chain is built from TRBV7-9 and TRBJ1-4; TRBD1 matches 7 bases. The CDR3 sequence is 13 residues long. V lost 2 bases and J lost 14; bases outside the gene matches: 8. Germline CDR1 SEHNR, CDR2 FQNEAQ (reference sequence). This CDR3 reads CASSLHDREMLFF. CDR3 DNA sequence: TGTGCCAGCAGCTTACACGACAGGGAAATGCTGTTTTTT.

This chain links TRBV6-5 with TRBJ1-6; 7 nucleotides align to TRBD1. V gave up 2 bases and J gave up 8 bases; unmatched junction bases: 3. The CDR3 contains 14 residues. Per the germline V gene, CDR1 is MNHEY and CDR2 is SVGAGI. This CDR3 reads CASSYDRAHSPLHF. The CDR3 bases are TGTGCCAGCAGTTACGACAGGGCCCATTCACCCCTCCACTTT.

This sequence joins TRBV11-3 and TRBJ2-2, with unresolved D. From germline, CDR1 is SGHNT and CDR2 YENEEA. V was shortened by 2 bases and J by 2 bases, with 6 bases between the two germline ends. The CDR3 contains 14 residues. The CDR3 DNA follows: TGTGCCAGCAGCTTACTCTCAAACACCGGGGAGCTGTTTTTT. Translation gives CASSLLSNTGELFF.

The rearrangement links TRBV6-7 to TRBJ1-1; D gene unclear. TRBV6-7 belongs to the ORF category, with a function that is uncertain. This CDR3 region has 14 residues. The V gene lost 2 bases and the J gene lost 0 bases, with 7 bases spanning the gap. The CDR3 nucleotides read TGTGCCAGCAGTTACGACCGACTGAACACTGAAGCTTTCTTT. Translated: CASSYDRLNTEAFF.

The gene calls are TRBV30 and TRBJ2-7, with D possibly TRBD1 on 6 matching bases. The germline V and J ends were trimmed by 2 bases and 0 bases, with 11 bases remaining between them. The CDR3 totals 14 residues. Germline assignment: CDR1 GTSNPN and CDR2 SVGIG (reference sequence). The DNA for the CDR3 is TGTGCCTGGAGTTCTGGGGGCCCCTCCTACGAGCAGTACTTC. Translation gives CAWSSGGPSYEQYF.